These 4 T cell receptor beta chains originate from one sample sequenced in a study of CD8+CD57+ T cells in acquired aplastic anemia. Profiling of TCR beta VDJ combinations and CDR3 sequences used genomic DNA as template. One entry per CDR3 protein, called by TCRdb with MiXCR from the reads. Of 150,000 or so distinct CDR3 sequences listed, about 48% are singletons. Sequencing involved patients with CD8+CD57+ cell expansion previously shown by flow cytometry. The sequencing sample was made of sorted CD4+, CD8+, or CD8+CD57+ T cells (not recorded which) from PBMCs. The receptors here all came from a human donor with aplastic anemia.

This clonotype showed up just a few times. The gene calls are TRBV27 and TRBJ1-1; tentative D call: TRBD1 (5 bases). The germline CDR1 and CDR2 sequences are MNHEY and SMNVEV (reference sequence). V was clipped by 8 bases and J by 0 bases, with 10 bases between them. The CDR3 sequence is 13 residues long. The DNA for the CDR3 is TGTGCCAGCTCGGCAGGGATGAACACTGAAGCTTTCTTT. Translated: CASSAGMNTEAFF.

The CDR3 nucleotides read TGTGCCATCAGTCTCTTAGCGGGAGCGGGAGAGACCCAGTACTTC. This encodes CAISLLAGAGETQYF. The rearrangement uses TRBV10-3 and TRBJ2-5; 9 bases fit TRBD2. Unmatched junction bases numbered 8, after V lost 5 bases and J lost 4 bases. Germline CDR1 is ENHRY and CDR2 is SYGVKD. The CDR3 extends over 15 amino acids.

V usage is TRBV11-2 and J usage is TRBJ1-2; D gene ambiguous. CDR1 SGHAT and CDR2 FQNNGV come from the germline V gene. The CDR3 totals 16 residues. V was cut by 4 bases and J by 4 bases, with 19 bases left in between. Here the CDR3 reads CASSSRPPDTFYGYTF. DNA for the CDR3: TGTGCCAGCAGCTCCCGGCCACCCGATACTTTCTATGGCTACACCTTC.

This clonotype showed up many times. The chain is built from TRBV2 and TRBJ2-7; D is possibly TRBD1 or TRBD2 (6 bases each). This CDR3 contains 11 residues. V gave up 6 bases and J gave up 6 bases, with 9 bases separating them. The germline V gene has CDR1 SNHLY and CDR2 FYNNEI. The CDR3 DNA follows: TGTGCCAGCAGATCGGGGGCCGAGCAGTACTTC. The encoded protein is CASRSGAEQYF.